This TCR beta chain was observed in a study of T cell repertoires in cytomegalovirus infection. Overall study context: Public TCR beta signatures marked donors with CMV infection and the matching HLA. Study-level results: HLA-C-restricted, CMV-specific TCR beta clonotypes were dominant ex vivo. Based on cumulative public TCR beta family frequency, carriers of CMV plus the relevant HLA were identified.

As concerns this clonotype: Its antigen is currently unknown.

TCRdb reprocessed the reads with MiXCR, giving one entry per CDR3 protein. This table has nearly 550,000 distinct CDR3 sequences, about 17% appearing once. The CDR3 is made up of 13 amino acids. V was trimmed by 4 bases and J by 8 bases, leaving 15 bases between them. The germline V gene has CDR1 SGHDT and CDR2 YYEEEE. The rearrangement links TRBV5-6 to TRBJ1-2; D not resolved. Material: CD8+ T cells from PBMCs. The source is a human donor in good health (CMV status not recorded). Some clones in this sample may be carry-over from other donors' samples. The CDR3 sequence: CASSAETLGGYTF. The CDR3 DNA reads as TGTGCCAGCAGCGCGGAGACGCTTGGAGGCTACACCTTC.